A selection of T cell receptor beta chains follows, all from one sample in a study of cytomegalovirus exposure and HLA in healthy donors. Assay: immunoSEQ multiplex PCR; the TCRdb copy retains only in-frame clones and omits some. The table includes about 100,000 clones, about 75% detected once. The specimen sequenced was PBMCs. Every receptor here comes from a middle-aged man in good health and CMV-seropositive. The CDR3 runs from the conserved cysteine through the conserved F or W. The order of the fields is CDR3 length, J gene, V gene, CDR3 protein.

>16|TRBJ2-3|TRBV19
CASSIGQGALLDTQYF
>14|TRBJ2-1|TRBV7-9
CASSLQGAANEQFF
>16|TRBJ2-1|TRBV6-6
CASSPTAGLSYNEQFF
>19|TRBJ2-5|TRBV27
CASSLKSGRATGSLGEQYF
>17|TRBJ2-2|TRBV9
CASSVSGLAGLGGELFF
>18|TRBJ2-4|TRBV5-6
CASSLNEDRGLAKNIQYF
>15|TRBJ1-4|TRBV2
CASSGQGLPNEKLFF
>15|TRBJ2-3|TRBV29-1
CSVESTPPSTDTQYF
>14|TRBJ1-1|TRBV18
CASSPDTMNTEAFF
>17|TRBJ1-1|TRBV4-2
CASSQDDTSSGGTEAFF
>11|TRBJ2-3|TRBV5-1
CASSSTDTQYF
>14|TRBJ2-2|TRBV29-1
CSVGAMTGTGELFF
>15|TRBJ1-2|TRBV7-9
CASSFPSGGEEGYTF
>16|TRBJ2-5|TRBV7-3
CASSSGLAGAQETQYF
>15|TRBJ1-4|TRBV4-1
CASSQEDRSNEKLFF
>17|TRBJ2-2|TRBV5-4
CASSPQYREGRVGELFF
>14|TRBJ2-7|TRBV5-1
CASSFGQGGYEQYF
>13|TRBJ1-2|TRBV29-1
CSVVPSYGYGYTF
>15|TRBJ1-2|TRBV27
CASSPFPGQGNGYTF
>14|TRBJ2-7|TRBV7-9
CASSLAEGNYEQYF
>14|TRBJ1-1|TRBV6-5
CASSVGLLNTEAFF
>15|TRBJ2-7|TRBV7-2
CASSQLAGLSYEQYF
>15|TRBJ1-1|TRBV2
CASSEWGGRGTEAFF
>14|TRBJ1-1|TRBV6-5
CASSPNGGPTEAFF
>17|TRBJ2-3|TRBV19
CASSAIRDSISTDTQYF
>15|TRBJ1-2|TRBV4-1
CASSLGGGSDYGYTF
>12|TRBJ2-2|TRBV29-1
CSARYVGGELFF
>13|TRBJ2-1|TRBV5-4
CASSSWRYNEQFF
>18|TRBJ2-1|TRBV21-1
CASRSSWREGQGVDEQFF
>15|TRBJ2-1|TRBV9
CASSGRLAGRNEQFF
>16|TRBJ2-1|TRBV27
CASATTRDSSYNEQFF
>15|TRBJ1-6|TRBV4-1
CASSKMRGGNSPLHF
>18|TRBJ2-1|TRBV7-2
CASSVGLAGENTYNEQFF
>14|TRBJ2-7|TRBV6-1
CASSATSGRVEQYF
>14|TRBJ1-1|TRBV14
CASSDRVGGTEAFF
>16|TRBJ2-2|TRBV18
CASSLGLAGNTGELFF
>17|TRBJ2-7|TRBV14
CASSQDLGGDIHYEQYF
>15|TRBJ2-7|TRBV7-8
CASSSFSGGVYEQYF
>13|TRBJ1-1|TRBV28
CASSPLMNTEAFF
>13|TRBJ2-4|TRBV6-1
CASSERERNIQYF
>14|TRBJ2-5|TRBV5-1
CASSPGQSGETQYF
>13|TRBJ1-2|TRBV12-5
CASAYWGDYGYTF
>14|TRBJ1-4|TRBV7-8
CASSFRDTREKLFF
>15|TRBJ2-7|TRBV10-1
CASSEGGSLSYEQYF
>14|TRBJ1-5|TRBV7-9
CASTSQTSNQPQHF
>13|TRBJ2-7|TRBV7-9
CASRPADGYEQYF
>13|TRBJ2-1|TRBV4-1
CASSRTGVGEQFF
>14|TRBJ1-2|TRBV4-1
CASSQGGQGNLLTF
>15|TRBJ2-3|TRBV4-3
CASSQVEGAGDTQYF
>16|TRBJ1-2|TRBV4-1
CASSPAEAGVGGGYTF
>15|TRBJ1-1|TRBV6-5
CASSSMGQGANRAFF
>15|TRBJ1-5|TRBV7-6
CASSLDAGGNQPQHF
>14|TRBJ1-2|TRBV7-2
CASRPREPSYGYTF
>18|TRBJ2-3|TRBV5-6
CASSLELLAGGITDTQYF
>14|TRBJ2-7|TRBV7-8
CASSLALGHYEQYF
>11|TRBJ2-7|TRBV20-1
CSARVIYEQYF
>14|TRBJ2-2|TRBV19
CASSIGGGPGELFF
>19|TRBJ1-6|TRBV5-1
CASSLDGGGTLRANSPLHF